One T cell receptor beta chain is described in this entry. No antigen is known for it. No base-level quality is on record; no much larger clone is a single base apart. The record originates from a study of T cells after yellow fever vaccination (dated by TCRdb to between 2018 and 2020). Regarding the complete study: The SMART-Seq v4 Ultra Low Input RNA kit was used to prepare libraries from fractions with low cell numbers. The cohort comprised two healthy male donors, one aged 18 to 30 and one aged 30 to 40 years. Bulk TCR alpha and beta repertoires were sequenced longitudinally to track T-cell clones before and after primary and booster YFV17D yellow fever vaccination. Blood samples were taken at several timepoints before and after primary and secondary immunization, and bulk PBMC replicates and cell subsets were isolated. Study-wide conclusions, independent of this receptor: Compared with the primary T-cell response, the secondary T-cell response was weaker but faster, peaking on day 5 rather than day 15. A small share of clonotypes occurred in both CD4 and CD8 compartments, likely arising from convergent recombination. Because abundant contaminating clonotypes from the bulk population could be contained in FACS-sorted repertoires, computational filtering was required. Most clones expanded after primary vaccination were re-detected after the booster (approximately 95% of CD4 and around 86% of CD8), suggesting broad memory maintenance. Only a couple of donors were included in the study, so the extent to which the findings can be generalized is limited.

Reading the label with the study, this specimen's treatment or condition is: live attenuated yellow fever vaccine strain. A standard Ficoll-Paque protocol was used to isolate PBMCs from peripheral blood. Dynabeads CD4 and CD8 positive selection kits were used to isolate the CD4 and CD8 T-cell fractions. TriZol was used to extract RNA from bulk PBMCs, CD4 and CD8 fractions, and dextramer-positive and dextramer-negative fractions. Measured from the cysteine to the phenylalanine, the CDR3 is 13 residues long. Only the CDR3 part of the read is kept: 39 bases, read in frame from the first base. As encoded in the germline V gene (reference sequence), CDR1 is LNHNV while CDR2 is YYDKDF. V is reduced by 0 bases and J by 11 bases, leaving a spacing of 12 bases between them. TCR cDNA was synthesized by 5'RACE template switching, which introduced a universal primer site and unique molecular identifiers. Priming of cDNA synthesis was performed from both the TCR alpha and TCR beta constant segments. Two PCR steps were used to amplify libraries, with sample barcodes and sequencing adapters being added in the second step. Sequencing of the libraries was done on either Illumina HiSeq 2500 (2x100 bp) or NovaSeq (2x150 bp). In the authors' own workflow: MIGEC handled demultiplexing of reads and collapsing into UMI consensus sequences, while MiXCR performed V(D)J alignment. Vaccine-responding clonotypes were defined with edgeR using replicate PBMC samples, requiring FDR below 0.01 and a log2 fold change above 5 up to day 15. Each bulk clonotype was labeled CD4 or CD8 based on which sequenced repertoire, CD4 or CD8, contained the clonotype at higher abundance. The raw public data were reprocessed by TCRdb itself: fastp quality trimming at Q25, MiXCR clonotype calling, in-frame beta chains only. Each entry merges the rows of one CDR3 protein and shows their most common DNA and genes. These V and J calls are TCRdb output, not the study's own analysis. Within this sample are 300,000 or so distinct CDR3 sequences, with under 15% of them counted one time only. The top ten clonotypes cover around 0.55% of the sample.

This clonotype was sampled from a man younger than 45 who received the YFV17D yellow fever vaccine. The rearrangement joined TRBV15 to TRBJ2-3, with TRBD2 tentatively as D gene (6 bases match). Sequenced here: CD4+ T cells sorted from PBMCs, sampled 45 days after the yellow fever booster vaccination. The CDR3 reads CATSRDPREKQYF. The bases read TGTGCCACCAGCAGAGATCCCCGGGAGAAGCAGTATTTT. Supplemented by the reference TRBV15 and TRBJ2-3 proteins around the CDR3, the complete variable domain is DAMVIQNPRYQVTQFGKPVTLSCSQTLNHNVMYWYQQKSSQAPKLLFHYYDKDFNNEADTPDNFQSRRPNTSFCFLDIRSPGLGDTAMYLCATSRDPREKQYFGPGTRLTVL.